These T cell receptor beta chains were read from a single sample in a study of shared clonotypes between healthy human individuals. TCRdb's copy holds only in-frame clones and misses some; the assay was immunoSEQ multiplex PCR. The repertoire consists of about 2.4 million clones, with roughly 93% occurring once and the leading ten covering roughly 0.39%. The material sequenced was naive CD4+ T cells from PBMCs. The receptors shown here come from a man between 18 and 29 years old in good health. Some clones in this sample may be carry-over from other donors' samples. The CDR3 runs from the conserved cysteine through the conserved F or W. The order of the fields is V gene, clone size, J gene, D gene, CDR3 DNA, CDR3 protein. A D gene is named only where the DNA matches it firmly. Rows may omit the clone size; those that give it use once, few, many or a size class.

V: TRBV6-5; size: -; J: TRBJ2-7; D: -; DNA: TGTGCCAGCAGTTACCCAGGACCCGCCTACGAGCAGTACTTC; CDR3: CASSYPGPAYEQYF
V: TRBV18; size: once; J: TRBJ2-7; D: TRBD1; DNA: TGTGCCAGCTCACCCCTGCAATCGGGGCAGGGGGCAAGGGTGGAGCAGTACTTC; CDR3: CASSPLQSGQGARVEQYF
V: TRBV7-2; size: -; J: TRBJ1-1; D: TRBD1; DNA: TGTGCCAGCAGCTTAGCGGGACAGTTGAACACTGAAGCTTTCTTT; CDR3: CASSLAGQLNTEAFF
V: TRBV7-8; size: -; J: TRBJ2-7; D: TRBD1; DNA: TGTGCCAGCAGCTTAGTAGCGACAGGGTACGAGCAGTACTTC; CDR3: CASSLVATGYEQYF
V: TRBV28; size: -; J: TRBJ1-5; D: -; DNA: TGTGCCAGCACCAAGGACATCCCGCTGCCCCAGCATTTT; CDR3: CASTKDIPLPQHF
V: TRBV7-2; size: -; J: TRBJ2-5; D: TRBD2; DNA: TGTGCCAGCAGCTCCCAGAGCCGAGGGACTAACCAAGAGACCCAGTACTTC; CDR3: CASSSQSRGTNQETQYF
V: TRBV18; size: once; J: TRBJ1-1; D: -; DNA: TGTGCCAGCTCGGGAGGACAGCTGAACACTGAAGCTTTCTTT; CDR3: CASSGGQLNTEAFF
V: TRBV9; size: few; J: TRBJ1-1; D: -; DNA: TGTGCCAGCAGCCCCCTGAGTGGGAACACTGAAGCTTTCTTT; CDR3: CASSPLSGNTEAFF
V: TRBV2; size: -; J: TRBJ2-5; D: -; DNA: TGTGCCAGCAGTGGGATTGCGGAGACCCAGTACTTC; CDR3: CASSGIAETQYF
V: TRBV4-3; size: -; J: TRBJ2-1; D: TRBD2; DNA: TGCGCCAGCAGCCAAGTTCTCGGGGAACTAGCGGGGACCAATGAGCAGTTCTTC; CDR3: CASSQVLGELAGTNEQFF
V: TRBV19; size: -; J: TRBJ2-5; D: -; DNA: TGTGCCAGTAGTAACGCGTGGGAGACCCAGTACTTC; CDR3: CASSNAWETQYF
V: TRBV18; size: -; J: TRBJ2-1; D: -; DNA: TGTGCCAGCTCACCCCCCGGGGCCCTACCCAATGAGCAGTTCTTC; CDR3: CASSPPGALPNEQFF
V: TRBV6-1; size: -; J: TRBJ2-7; D: TRBD2; DNA: TGTGCCAGCAGTGACTTCGCTAGCGGGTACTACGAGCAGTACTTC; CDR3: CASSDFASGYYEQYF
V: TRBV28; size: -; J: TRBJ1-5; D: -; DNA: TGTGCCAGCAGTTTCGAGGGTCGGCGAAATAGCAATCAGCCCCAGCATTTT; CDR3: CASSFEGRRNSNQPQHF
V: TRBV5-1; size: -; J: TRBJ2-3; D: TRBD2; DNA: TGCGCCAGCACACAGGCTAGCGGTAGCACAGATACGCAGTATTTT; CDR3: CASTQASGSTDTQYF
V: TRBV2; size: -; J: TRBJ1-2; D: -; DNA: TGTGCCAGCACCCGGACAGATCATGGCTACACCTTC; CDR3: CASTRTDHGYTF
V: TRBV30; size: -; J: TRBJ1-2; D: -; DNA: TGTGCCTGGAAACCCCGGTCAGCCCTAGGTGGCTACACCTTC; CDR3: CAWKPRSALGGYTF
V: TRBV6-5; size: -; J: TRBJ1-5; D: -; DNA: TGTGCCAGCAGTATGGGGGCGCGGCAGCCCCAGCATTTT; CDR3: CASSMGARQPQHF
V: TRBV19; size: once; J: TRBJ2-5; D: -; DNA: TGTGCCAGTAGCGGCTCACACCTTGGGGAGACCCAGTACTTC; CDR3: CASSGSHLGETQYF
V: TRBV28; size: -; J: TRBJ2-3; D: TRBD1; DNA: TGTGCCAGCAGTTTCCCCGGGACAGGGGTTGCAGATACGCAGTATTTT; CDR3: CASSFPGTGVADTQYF
V: TRBV9; size: -; J: TRBJ1-2; D: -; DNA: TGTGCCAGCAGCCCCGGAGTGGGTGGGGGGGCTCCTCTTCGCTACACCTTC; CDR3: CASSPGVGGGAPLRYTF
V: TRBV10-3; size: -; J: TRBJ2-6; D: -; DNA: TGTGCCATCAGCGCCTCGGGGACTGGGGCCAACGTCCTGACTTTC; CDR3: CAISASGTGANVLTF
V: TRBV20-1; size: -; J: TRBJ2-3; D: -; DNA: TGCAGTGCTAGGTTGGCAGATACGCAGTATTTT; CDR3: CSARLADTQYF
V: TRBV21-1; size: once; J: TRBJ1-1; D: -; DNA: TGTGCCCCATACATCGCCAGTGAAGCTTTCTTT; CDR3: CAPYIASEAFF
V: TRBV5-1; size: -; J: TRBJ1-2; D: -; DNA: TGCGCCAGCAGCTTAACGGGGACCTGGGGGTATGGCTACACCTTC; CDR3: CASSLTGTWGYGYTF
V: TRBV2; size: -; J: TRBJ1-4; D: -; DNA: TGTGCCAGCACCGGCGGGCCACTTAATGAAAAACTGTTTTTT; CDR3: CASTGGPLNEKLFF
V: TRBV7-4; size: -; J: TRBJ1-2; D: TRBD1; DNA: TGTGCCAGCAGCGGGCCGCGCCCTCCGGGACAGGGGGCGGGTACGGGCACCTTC; CDR3: CASSGPRPPGQGAGTGTF
V: TRBV4-1; size: few; J: TRBJ2-2; D: TRBD2; DNA: TGCGCCAGCAGCCAAGATCTTATGAGCGTAGCGGGAGTTTCCGGGGAGCTGTTTTTT; CDR3: CASSQDLMSVAGVSGELFF
V: TRBV18; size: -; J: TRBJ2-1; D: -; DNA: TGTGCCAGCTCACCACTAGCACTGAGCTCCTACAATGAGCAGTTCTTC; CDR3: CASSPLALSSYNEQFF
V: TRBV7-8; size: -; J: TRBJ2-3; D: -; DNA: TGTGCCAGCAGCTTAGGACTAACAGATACGCAGTATTTT; CDR3: CASSLGLTDTQYF
V: TRBV6-4; size: -; J: TRBJ2-1; D: TRBD2; DNA: TGTGCCAGCAGCCCCACGAGCGGGAAGGGAAATGAGCAGTTCTTC; CDR3: CASSPTSGKGNEQFF
V: TRBV6-6; size: once; J: TRBJ1-2; D: -; DNA: TGTGCCAGCAGTTACCTTCGGTATGGCTACACCTTC; CDR3: CASSYLRYGYTF
V: TRBV5-1; size: -; J: TRBJ2-2; D: -; DNA: TGCGCCAGCAGCTTGCAAGATACCGGGGAGCTGTTTTTT; CDR3: CASSLQDTGELFF
V: TRBV18; size: -; J: TRBJ2-6; D: -; DNA: TGTGCCAGCTCAAATCCCGACAGGTCTGGGGCCAACGTCCTGACTTTC; CDR3: CASSNPDRSGANVLTF
V: TRBV5-1; size: -; J: TRBJ2-7; D: -; DNA: TGCGCCAGCAGCTTGGGTCGGGCCTACGAGCAGTACTTC; CDR3: CASSLGRAYEQYF
V: TRBV7-9; size: few; J: TRBJ2-5; D: -; DNA: TGTGCCAGCAGCTTAGACAGGTACCAAGAGACCCAGTACTTC; CDR3: CASSLDRYQETQYF
V: TRBV5-1; size: -; J: TRBJ1-4; D: -; DNA: TGCGCCAGCAGTCCCGGAGGTGCTGTGAATGAAAAACTGTTTTTT; CDR3: CASSPGGAVNEKLFF
V: TRBV18; size: -; J: TRBJ2-1; D: -; DNA: TGTGCCAGCTCACCATCCCCCCCGGACTACAATGAGCAGTTCTTC; CDR3: CASSPSPPDYNEQFF
V: TRBV29-1; size: -; J: TRBJ2-1; D: -; DNA: TGCAGCGTTCCACGACCAGGCTCCTACAATGAGCAGTTCTTC; CDR3: CSVPRPGSYNEQFF
V: TRBV29-1; size: -; J: TRBJ2-1; D: -; DNA: TGCAGCGTTGATGGTGGTTGGAATGAGCAGTTCTTC; CDR3: CSVDGGWNEQFF
V: TRBV6-5; size: -; J: TRBJ1-2; D: -; DNA: TGTGCCAGCAGTTACCCCAGAGCTAACTATGGCTACACCTTC; CDR3: CASSYPRANYGYTF
V: TRBV19; size: -; J: TRBJ2-1; D: -; DNA: TGTGCCAGTAGTAGTAGGGGATTTGGCAATGAGCAGTTCTTC; CDR3: CASSSRGFGNEQFF
V: TRBV5-1; size: -; J: TRBJ1-1; D: -; DNA: TGCGCCAGCAGCTTGGGCCAGACTATGAACACTGAAGCTTTCTTT; CDR3: CASSLGQTMNTEAFF
V: TRBV10-3; size: -; J: TRBJ2-5; D: TRBD1; DNA: TGTGCCTCCGGGACAGGGGGCGGGGCGACCCAGTACTTC; CDR3: CASGTGGGATQYF
V: TRBV5-1; size: -; J: TRBJ2-3; D: TRBD2; DNA: TGCGCCAGCAGCTTGGATCCCCTAGCGGGAGGCACAGATACGCAGTATTTT; CDR3: CASSLDPLAGGTDTQYF
V: TRBV7-2; size: -; J: TRBJ2-7; D: TRBD1; DNA: TGTGCCAGCAGCTTAGTTGGGACAGGGGAGTGGGAGCAGTACTTC; CDR3: CASSLVGTGEWEQYF
V: TRBV30; size: -; J: TRBJ2-7; D: TRBD2; DNA: TGTGCCTGGAGTGACACCGCTAGCGGGAGCTACGAGCAGTACTTC; CDR3: CAWSDTASGSYEQYF
V: TRBV5-6; size: -; J: TRBJ2-1; D: -; DNA: TGTGCCAGCAGCCTTCGGGGCTCCCTCCCCAATGAGCAGTTCTTC; CDR3: CASSLRGSLPNEQFF
V: TRBV19; size: -; J: TRBJ1-4; D: -; DNA: TGTGCCACGTACGGTGGCGGGGCGGGGGAAAAACTGTTTTTT; CDR3: CATYGGGAGEKLFF
V: TRBV25-1; size: -; J: TRBJ2-3; D: -; DNA: TGTGCCAGCAGAAGGGCCCCCACAGATACGCAGTATTTT; CDR3: CASRRAPTDTQYF
V: TRBV5-8; size: -; J: TRBJ1-1; D: TRBD1; DNA: TGTGCCAGCAGCTGGGACAGGGGCACTGAAGCTTTCTTT; CDR3: CASSWDRGTEAFF
V: TRBV29-1; size: -; J: TRBJ1-1; D: -; DNA: TGCAGCGTCCGGGACACAAGTGTAGCTTTCTTT; CDR3: CSVRDTSVAFF
V: TRBV9; size: -; J: TRBJ2-5; D: -; DNA: TGTGCCAGCAGCGTAGTGGGGCCGGCTGGAGAGACCCAGTACTTC; CDR3: CASSVVGPAGETQYF